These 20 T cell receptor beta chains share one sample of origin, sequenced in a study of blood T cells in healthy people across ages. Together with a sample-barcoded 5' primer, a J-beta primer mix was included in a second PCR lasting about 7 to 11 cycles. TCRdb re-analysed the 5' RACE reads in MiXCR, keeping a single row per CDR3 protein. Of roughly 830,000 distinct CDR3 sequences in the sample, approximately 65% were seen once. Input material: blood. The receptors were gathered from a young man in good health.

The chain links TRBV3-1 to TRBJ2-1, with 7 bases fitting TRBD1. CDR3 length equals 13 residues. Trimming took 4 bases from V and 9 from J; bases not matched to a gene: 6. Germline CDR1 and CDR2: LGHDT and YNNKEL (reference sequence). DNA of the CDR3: TGTGCCAGCAGCCTGGACAGGTACGGTGAGCAGTTCTTC. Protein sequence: CASSLDRYGEQFF.

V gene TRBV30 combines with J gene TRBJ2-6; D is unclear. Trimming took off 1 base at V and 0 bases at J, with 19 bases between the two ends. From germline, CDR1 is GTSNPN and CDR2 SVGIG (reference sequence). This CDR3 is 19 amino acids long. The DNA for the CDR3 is TGTGCCTGGAGTGACTTCAGAGGCGACCTCTTCTCTGGGGCCAACGTCCTGACTTTC. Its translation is CAWSDFRGDLFSGANVLTF.

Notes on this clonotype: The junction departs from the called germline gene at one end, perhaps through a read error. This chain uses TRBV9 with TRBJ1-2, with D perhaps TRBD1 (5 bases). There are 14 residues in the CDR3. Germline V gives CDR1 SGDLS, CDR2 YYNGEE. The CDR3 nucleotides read TGTGCCAGCAGCGTAGCTTCGGGGGACTATGGCCACACCTTC. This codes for CASSVASGDYGHTF.

CDR3 region: CASVALAKYNEQFF. CDR3 nucleotides: TGTGCCAGCGTAGCACTAGCGAAGTACAATGAGCAGTTCTTC. The chain has TRBV6-1 and TRBJ2-1, with 7 bases lining up with TRBD2. With 8 bases clipped from V and 4 bases from J, the junction kept 8 bases outside the gene matches. In germline, CDR1 is MNHNS, CDR2 SASEGT. CDR3 length: 14 residues.

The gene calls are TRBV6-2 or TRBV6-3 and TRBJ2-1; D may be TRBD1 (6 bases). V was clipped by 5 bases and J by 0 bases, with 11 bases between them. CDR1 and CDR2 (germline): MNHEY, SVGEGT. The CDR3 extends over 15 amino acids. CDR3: CASSNTGSSYNEQFF. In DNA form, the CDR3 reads TGTGCCAGCAGTAACACAGGGAGCTCCTACAATGAGCAGTTCTTC.

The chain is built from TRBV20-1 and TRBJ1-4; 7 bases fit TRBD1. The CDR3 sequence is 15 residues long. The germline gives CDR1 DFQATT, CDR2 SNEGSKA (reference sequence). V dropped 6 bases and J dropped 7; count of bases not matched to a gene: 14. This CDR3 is CSAFEGAGGGEKLFF. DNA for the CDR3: TGCAGTGCCTTCGAGGGGGCAGGTGGTGGTGAAAAACTGTTTTTT.

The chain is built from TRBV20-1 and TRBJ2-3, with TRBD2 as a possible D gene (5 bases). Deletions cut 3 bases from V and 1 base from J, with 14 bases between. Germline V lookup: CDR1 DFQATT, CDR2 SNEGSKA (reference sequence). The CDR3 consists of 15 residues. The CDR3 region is CSARDLAFGTDTQYF. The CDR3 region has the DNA TGCAGTGCTAGGGATTTAGCGTTCGGCACAGATACGCAGTATTTT.

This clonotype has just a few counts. The CDR3 sequence: CASSLWLAGKNEQFF. As DNA, the CDR3 is TGTGCCAGCAGCTTATGGCTAGCGGGGAAGAATGAGCAGTTCTTC. The chain recombines TRBV7-2 with TRBJ2-1, with TRBD2 matching over 9 bases. The CDR3 runs 15 residues. V lost 2 bases and J lost 7; bases outside the gene matches: 6. Germline lookup yields CDR1 SGHTA and CDR2 FQGNSA.

The CDR3 DNA reads TGCAGTGCTAGAGATCGGGACAGGGTAAATCCCGGGGAGCTGTTTTTT. Protein sequence: CSARDRDRVNPGELFF. The rearrangement uses TRBV20-1 and TRBJ2-2, with 9 nucleotides matching TRBD1. This CDR3 has 16 residues. Per germline, CDR1 DFQATT and CDR2 SNEGSKA (reference sequence). J gave up 6 bases and V 0 bases, and 8 bases lay outside the gene matches.

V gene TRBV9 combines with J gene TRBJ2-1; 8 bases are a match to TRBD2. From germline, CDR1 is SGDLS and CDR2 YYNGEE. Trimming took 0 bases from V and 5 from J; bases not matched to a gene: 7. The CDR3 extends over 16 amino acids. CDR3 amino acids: CASSVDVSGGHNEQFF. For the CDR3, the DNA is TGTGCCAGCAGCGTAGACGTGAGCGGGGGTCACAATGAGCAGTTCTTC.

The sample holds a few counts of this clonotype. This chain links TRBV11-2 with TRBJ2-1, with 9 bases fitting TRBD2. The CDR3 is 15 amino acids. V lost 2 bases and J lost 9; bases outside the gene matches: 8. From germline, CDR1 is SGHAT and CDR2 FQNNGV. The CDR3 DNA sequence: TGTGCCAGCAGCTTACTCGCGGGGGGGCATCGTGAGCAGTTCTTC. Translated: CASSLLAGGHREQFF. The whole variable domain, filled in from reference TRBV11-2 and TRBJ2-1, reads EAGVAQSPRYKIIEKRQSVAFWCNPISGHATLYWYQQILGQGPKLLIQFQNNGVVDDSQLPKDRFSAERLKGVDSTLKIQPAKLEDSAVYLCASSLLAGGHREQFFGPGTRLTVL.

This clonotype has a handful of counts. CDR3 loop: CSADPGASTDTQYF. The CDR3 coding sequence is TGCAGCGCCGACCCCGGGGCCAGCACAGATACGCAGTATTTT. J is TRBJ2-3 and V is TRBV29-1; tentatively, D is TRBD1 or TRBD2 (5 bases each). The V gene lost 7 bases and the J gene lost 0 bases, with 14 bases spanning the gap. The CDR3 extends over 14 amino acids. CDR1 SQVTM and CDR2 ANQGSEA come from the germline V gene.

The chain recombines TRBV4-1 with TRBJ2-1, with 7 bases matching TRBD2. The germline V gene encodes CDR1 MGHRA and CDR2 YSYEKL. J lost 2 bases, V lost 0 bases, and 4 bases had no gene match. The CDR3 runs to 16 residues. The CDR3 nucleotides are TGCGCCAGCAGCCAAGAGCCCGGGACTACCTACAATGAGCAGTTCTTC. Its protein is CASSQEPGTTYNEQFF.

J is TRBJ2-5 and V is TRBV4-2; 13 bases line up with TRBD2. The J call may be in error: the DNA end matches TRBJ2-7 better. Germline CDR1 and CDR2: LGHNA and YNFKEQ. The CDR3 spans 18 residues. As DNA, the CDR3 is TGTGCCAGCAGCCAAGACTACAGCACGACTAGCGGGGGGTACGAGCAGTACTTC. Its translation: CASSQDYSTTSGGYEQYF.

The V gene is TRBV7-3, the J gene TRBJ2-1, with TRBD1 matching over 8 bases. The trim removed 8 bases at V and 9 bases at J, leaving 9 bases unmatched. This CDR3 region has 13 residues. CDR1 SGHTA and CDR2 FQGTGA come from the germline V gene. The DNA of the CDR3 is TGTGCCAGCGGACAGGGAGCGATGGGTGAGCAGTTCTTC. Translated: CASGQGAMGEQFF.

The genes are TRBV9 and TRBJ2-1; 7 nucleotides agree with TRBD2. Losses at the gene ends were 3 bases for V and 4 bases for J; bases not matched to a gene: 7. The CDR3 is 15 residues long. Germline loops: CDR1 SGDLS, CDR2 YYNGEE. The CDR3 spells CASSAWSGEYNEQFF. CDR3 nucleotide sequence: TGTGCCAGCAGCGCCTGGAGCGGGGAGTACAATGAGCAGTTCTTC. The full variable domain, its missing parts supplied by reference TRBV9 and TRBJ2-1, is DSGVTQTPKHLITATGQRVTLRCSPRSGDLSVYWYQQSLDQGLQFLIQYYNGEERAKGNILERFSAQQFPDLHSELNLSSLELGDSALYFCASSAWSGEYNEQFFGPGTRLTVL.

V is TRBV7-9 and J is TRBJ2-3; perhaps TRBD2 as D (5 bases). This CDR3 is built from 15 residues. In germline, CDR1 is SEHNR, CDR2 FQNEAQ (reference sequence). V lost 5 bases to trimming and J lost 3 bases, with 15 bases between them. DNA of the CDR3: TGTGCCAGCAGCCACGAGGGTGTCACAACAGATACGCAGTATTTT. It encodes CASSHEGVTTDTQYF.

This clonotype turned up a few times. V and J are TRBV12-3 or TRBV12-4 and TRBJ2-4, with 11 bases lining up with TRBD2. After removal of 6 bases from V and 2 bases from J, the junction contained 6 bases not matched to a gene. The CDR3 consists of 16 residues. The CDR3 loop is CASSTTSGGSKNIQYF. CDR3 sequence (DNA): TGTGCCAGCAGCACAACTAGCGGGGGATCCAAAAACATTCAGTACTTC.

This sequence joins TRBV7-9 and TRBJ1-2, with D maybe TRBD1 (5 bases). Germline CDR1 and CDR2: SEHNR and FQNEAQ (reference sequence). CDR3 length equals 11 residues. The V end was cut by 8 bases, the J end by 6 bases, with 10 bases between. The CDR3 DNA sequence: TGTGCCAGCCTTTGGGGCGATGGCTACACCTTC. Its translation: CASLWGDGYTF.

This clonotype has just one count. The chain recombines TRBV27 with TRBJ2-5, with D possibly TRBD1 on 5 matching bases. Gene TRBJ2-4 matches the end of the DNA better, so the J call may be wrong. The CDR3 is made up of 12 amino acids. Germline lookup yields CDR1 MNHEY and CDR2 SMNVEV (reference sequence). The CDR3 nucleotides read TGTGCCAGCACAGGGATCCAAAACATTCAGTACTTC. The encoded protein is CASTGIQNIQYF.